This paragraph reports one T cell receptor (beta chain). The data belong to a study of blood T cell repertoires in COVID-19. Study-level background: In each case, the material was cDNA or gDNA derived from T cells, B-cell-depleted T cells, or PBMCs.

Libraries were prepared by immunoSEQ multiplex PCR; TCRdb keeps only in-frame clonotypes and omits some of them. The sample gives about 160,000 clones, 81% of which show up once; around 5.3% is in the top ten. The sequencing input was PBMCs or T cells enriched from blood (not recorded which). The receptor's source is a middle-aged woman with acute COVID-19.

CDR3 bases: TGTGCCAGCAGCTTAATCGGTAGCGGATACACCGGGGAGCTGTTTTTT. Residues: CASSLIGSGYTGELFF. The rearrangement uses TRBV7-3 and TRBJ2-2, with D possibly matching TRBD2 (6 bases). V gave up 1 base and J gave up 3 bases, with 12 bases separating them. Germline lookup yields CDR1 SGHTA and CDR2 FQGTGA. The CDR3 loop spans 16 amino acids.